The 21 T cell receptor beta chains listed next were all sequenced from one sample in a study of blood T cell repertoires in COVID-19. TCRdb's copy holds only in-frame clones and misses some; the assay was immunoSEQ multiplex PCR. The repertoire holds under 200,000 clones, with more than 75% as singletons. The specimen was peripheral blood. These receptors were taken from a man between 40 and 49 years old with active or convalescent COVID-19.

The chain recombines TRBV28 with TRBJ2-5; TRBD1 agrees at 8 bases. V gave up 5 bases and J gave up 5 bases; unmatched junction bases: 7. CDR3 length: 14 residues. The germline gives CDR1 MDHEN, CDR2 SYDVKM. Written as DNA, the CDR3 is TGTGCCAGCAGTCCACGGACAGGGTTGGAGACCCAGTACTTC. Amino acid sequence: CASSPRTGLETQYF.

CDR3 amino acids: CASSQDGTGTSGNTIYF. CDR3 nucleotide sequence: TGTGCCAGCAGCCAAGATGGGACAGGAACCTCTGGAAACACCATATATTTT. The chain has TRBV4-2 and TRBJ1-3; TRBD1 matches 8 bases. Germline CDR1 LGHNA, CDR2 YNFKEQ. CDR3 length equals 17 residues. Trimming at V came to 0 bases and at J to 0 bases, leaving 4 bases not matched to a gene.

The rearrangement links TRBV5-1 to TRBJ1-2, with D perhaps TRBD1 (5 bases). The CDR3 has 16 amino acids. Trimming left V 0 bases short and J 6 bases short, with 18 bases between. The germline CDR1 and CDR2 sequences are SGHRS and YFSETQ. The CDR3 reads CASSLAGPLNIDGYTF. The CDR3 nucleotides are TGCGCCAGCAGCTTGGCAGGGCCCCTTAATATCGATGGCTACACCTTC.

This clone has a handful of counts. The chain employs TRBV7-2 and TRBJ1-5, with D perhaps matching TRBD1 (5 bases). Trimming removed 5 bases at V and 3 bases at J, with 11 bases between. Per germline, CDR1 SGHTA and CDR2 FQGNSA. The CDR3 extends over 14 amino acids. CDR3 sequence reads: CASSLGGVNQPQHF. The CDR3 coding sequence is TGTGCCAGCAGCCTTGGAGGGGTCAATCAGCCCCAGCATTTT.

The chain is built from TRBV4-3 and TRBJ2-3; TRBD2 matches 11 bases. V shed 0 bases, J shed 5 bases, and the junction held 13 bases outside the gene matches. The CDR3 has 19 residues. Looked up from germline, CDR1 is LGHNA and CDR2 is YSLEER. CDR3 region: CASSQEAVPSGGMGDTQYF. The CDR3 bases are TGCGCCAGCAGCCAAGAGGCAGTACCTAGCGGGGGGATGGGAGATACGCAGTATTTT.

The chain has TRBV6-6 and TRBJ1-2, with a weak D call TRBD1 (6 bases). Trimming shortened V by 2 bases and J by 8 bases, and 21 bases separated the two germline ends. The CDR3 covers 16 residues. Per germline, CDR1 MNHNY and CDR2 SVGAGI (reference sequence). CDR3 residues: CASSYPVGAGTGGYTF. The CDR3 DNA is TGTGCCAGCAGTTACCCGGTGGGGGCAGGTACTGGGGGCTACACCTTC.

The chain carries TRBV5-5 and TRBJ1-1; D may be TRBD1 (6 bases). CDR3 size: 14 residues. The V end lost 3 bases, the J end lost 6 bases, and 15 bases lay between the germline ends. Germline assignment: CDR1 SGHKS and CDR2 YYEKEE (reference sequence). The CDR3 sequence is CASSSQGLAAEAFF. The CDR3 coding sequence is TGTGCCAGCAGCTCACAGGGCCTCGCGGCTGAAGCTTTCTTT.

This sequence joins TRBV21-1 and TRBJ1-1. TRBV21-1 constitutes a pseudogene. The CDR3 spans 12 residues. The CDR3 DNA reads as TGTGCCAGCAGCAAAGTACGCCAAGAGGCTTTCTTT. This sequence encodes CASSKVRQEAFF.

The CDR3: CASSRLAGEQETQYF. The CDR3 DNA reads TGTGCCAGCAGTCGACTAGCGGGGGAACAAGAGACCCAGTACTTC. This chain uses TRBV2 with TRBJ2-5, with 12 bases matching TRBD2. The J segment lost 2 bases and the V segment lost 5 bases, leaving 3 bases of the junction unmatched. The germline CDR1 and CDR2 sequences are SNHLY and FYNNEI. The CDR3 runs 15 residues.

CDR3 sequence reads: CASSRGQDYGYTF. CDR3 DNA: TGTGCCAGCTCCCGAGGACAGGACTATGGCTACACCTTC. The chain has TRBV18 and TRBJ1-2; 7 positions agree with TRBD1. CDR1 KGHSH and CDR2 LQKENI come from the germline V gene. The ends lost 6 bases at V and 3 bases at J; junction bases unmatched: 4. The CDR3 runs 13 residues.

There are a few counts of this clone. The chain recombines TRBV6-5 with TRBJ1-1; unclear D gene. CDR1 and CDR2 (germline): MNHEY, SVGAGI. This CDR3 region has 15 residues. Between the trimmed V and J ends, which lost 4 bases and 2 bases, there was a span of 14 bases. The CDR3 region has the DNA TGTGCCAGCAGTTCAACTACATCTACCAACACTGAAGCTTTCTTT. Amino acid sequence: CASSSTTSTNTEAFF.

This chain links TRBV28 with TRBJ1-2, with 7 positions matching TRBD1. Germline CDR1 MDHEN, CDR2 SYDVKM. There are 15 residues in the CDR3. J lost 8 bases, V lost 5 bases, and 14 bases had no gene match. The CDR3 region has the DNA TGTGCCAGCAGTCCCAGACAGGGAGCGAGGGGAGGCTACACCTTC. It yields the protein CASSPRQGARGGYTF.

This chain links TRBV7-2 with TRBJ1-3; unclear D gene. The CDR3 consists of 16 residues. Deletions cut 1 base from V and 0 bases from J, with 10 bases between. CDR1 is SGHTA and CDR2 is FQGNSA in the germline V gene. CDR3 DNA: TGTGCCAGCAGCTTAGGGCAGGTCAGCTCTGGAAACACCATATATTTT. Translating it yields CASSLGQVSSGNTIYF.

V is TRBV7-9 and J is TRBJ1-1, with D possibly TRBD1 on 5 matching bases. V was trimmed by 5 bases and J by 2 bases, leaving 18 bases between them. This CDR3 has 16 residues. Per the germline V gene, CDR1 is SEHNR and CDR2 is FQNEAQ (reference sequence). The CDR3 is CASSGGRGAYNTEAFF. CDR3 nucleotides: TGTGCCAGCAGCGGGGGACGCGGGGCTTATAACACTGAAGCTTTCTTT.

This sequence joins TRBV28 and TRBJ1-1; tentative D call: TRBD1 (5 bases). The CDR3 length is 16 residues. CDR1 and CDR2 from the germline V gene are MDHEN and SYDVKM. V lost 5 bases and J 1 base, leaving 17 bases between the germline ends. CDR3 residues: CASSAMWGEENTEAFF. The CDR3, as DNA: TGTGCCAGCAGTGCGATGTGGGGGGAGGAGAACACTGAAGCTTTCTTT.

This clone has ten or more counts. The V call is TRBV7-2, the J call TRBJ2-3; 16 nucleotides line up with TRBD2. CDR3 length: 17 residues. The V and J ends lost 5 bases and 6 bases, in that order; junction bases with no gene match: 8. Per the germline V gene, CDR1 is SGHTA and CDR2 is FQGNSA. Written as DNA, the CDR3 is TGTGCCAGCAGCCCAGGGACTAGCGGGGGGGCGGTGGATACGCAGTATTTT. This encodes CASSPGTSGGAVDTQYF.

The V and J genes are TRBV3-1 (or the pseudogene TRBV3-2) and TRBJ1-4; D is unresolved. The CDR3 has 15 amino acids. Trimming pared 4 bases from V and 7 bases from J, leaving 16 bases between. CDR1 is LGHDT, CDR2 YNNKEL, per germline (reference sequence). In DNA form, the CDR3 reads TGTGCCAGCAGCCTGACCTCAGGCGGGAGTGAAAAACTGTTTTTT. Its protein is CASSLTSGGSEKLFF.

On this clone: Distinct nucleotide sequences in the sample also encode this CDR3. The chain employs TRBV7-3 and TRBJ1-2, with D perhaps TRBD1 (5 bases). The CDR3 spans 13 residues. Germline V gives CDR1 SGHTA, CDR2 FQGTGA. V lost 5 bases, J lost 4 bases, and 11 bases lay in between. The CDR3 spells CASSPTGSYGYTF. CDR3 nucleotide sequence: TGTGCCAGCAGCCCTACAGGATCCTATGGCTACACCTTC.

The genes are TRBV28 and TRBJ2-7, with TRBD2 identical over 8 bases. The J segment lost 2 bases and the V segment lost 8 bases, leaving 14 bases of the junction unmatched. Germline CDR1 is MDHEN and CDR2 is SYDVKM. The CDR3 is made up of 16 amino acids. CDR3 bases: TGTGCCAGCGGAAGCCCGCCCGGGACTAGGGCCTACGAGCAGTACTTC. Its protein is CASGSPPGTRAYEQYF.

CDR3 residues: CASSYPGTGISNQPQHF. The CDR3 DNA follows: TGTGCCAGCAGTTACCCCGGGACAGGGATTAGCAATCAGCCCCAGCATTTT. This chain uses TRBV6-2 or TRBV6-3 with TRBJ1-5; 9 bases are a match to TRBD1. The CDR3 extends over 17 amino acids. V shed 2 bases, J shed 0 bases, and the junction held 5 bases outside the gene matches. Per the germline V gene, CDR1 is MNHEY and CDR2 is SVGEGT.

The CDR3 protein is CASSRRQSTGELFF. Here the CDR3 DNA reads TGTGCCAGCAGCCGACGACAGAGCACCGGGGAGCTGTTTTTT. The chain couples TRBV7-3 to TRBJ2-2; tentatively, D is TRBD1 (5 bases). The CDR3 sequence is 14 residues long. V lost 5 bases and J 4 bases, leaving 11 bases between the germline ends. From germline, CDR1 is SGHTA and CDR2 FQGTGA.